There are a few counts of the clone carrying this T cell receptor beta chain. Germline is not matched at one junction end, which may reflect a read error. Scientists recovered RNA and DNA together from roughly 21-30 mg of unsorted bulk tissue. No patient had received treatment, and all had chronic HBV infection. Germline CDR1 KGHSH, CDR2 LQKENI. The CDR3 runs to 14 residues. This sample is drawn from a study of tumor-infiltrating lymphocytes in primary liver carcinoma. The researchers produced TCR beta cDNA from roughly 500 ng total RNA with a constant-region primer. Investigators got TCR beta libraries out of three nested multiplex PCR rounds, done with slightly modified ARM-PCR. For 10 cycles apiece, the opening two PCR rounds ran with TRBV1-TRBV30 forward primers and a C-beta reverse primer. TCRdb recomputed calls from the multiplex PCR reads with MiXCR, one row per CDR3 protein. The sample gives about 120,000 distinct CDR3 sequences, approximately 68% of which show up once; more than 8% is in the top ten.

The clonotype comes from a woman aged 55-70 years with primary liver carcinoma and hepatitis B virus infection. Sequencing was carried out using tumor-adjacent normal liver tissue. The gene calls are TRBV18 and TRBJ2-7; D may be TRBD1 (5 bases). The CDR3 reads CASSPVDRAYEQYF. In nucleotides, the CDR3 is TGTGCCAGTTCACCTGTAGACAGAGCCTACGAGCAGTACTTC.